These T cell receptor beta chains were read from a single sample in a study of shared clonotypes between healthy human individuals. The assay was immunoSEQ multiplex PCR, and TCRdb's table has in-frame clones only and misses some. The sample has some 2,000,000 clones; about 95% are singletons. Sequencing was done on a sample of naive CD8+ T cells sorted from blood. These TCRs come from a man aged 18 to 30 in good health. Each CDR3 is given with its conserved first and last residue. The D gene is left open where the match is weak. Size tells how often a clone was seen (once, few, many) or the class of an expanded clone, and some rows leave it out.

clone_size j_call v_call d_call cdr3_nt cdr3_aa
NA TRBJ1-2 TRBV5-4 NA TGTGCCAGCAGCTTGGGGCAGGGGATGGGGTATGGCTACACCTTC CASSLGQGMGYGYTF
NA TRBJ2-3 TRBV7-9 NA TGTGCCAGCAGCTTAGCCCCTAGCTATACGCAGTATTTT CASSLAPSYTQYF
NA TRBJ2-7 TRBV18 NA TGTGCCAGCTCACCAAAACCGGGACACGACTACGAGCAGTACTTC CASSPKPGHDYEQYF
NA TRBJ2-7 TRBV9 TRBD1 TGTGCCAGCAGCGGACGGGACAGGGGATACGAGCAGTACTTC CASSGRDRGYEQYF
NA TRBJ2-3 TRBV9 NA TGTGCCAGCAGCGTTTTGCAGAGCACGGATACGCAGTATTTT CASSVLQSTDTQYF
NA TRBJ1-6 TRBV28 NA TGTGCCAGCAGTTTGTTTGGTGAATGGTATAATTCACCCCTCCACTTT CASSLFGEWYNSPLHF
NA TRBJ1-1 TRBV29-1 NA TGCAGCGTTTTGCTGGGTTTAGGGAACACTGAAGCTTTCTTT CSVLLGLGNTEAFF
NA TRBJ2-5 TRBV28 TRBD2 TGTGCCAGCAGTTTAATCCCTGATAGCGGGGGGGCCTGGGAGACCCAGTACTTC CASSLIPDSGGAWETQYF
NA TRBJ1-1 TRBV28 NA TGTGCCAGCAGTTTCATGGGGCAGGGCACTGAAGCTTTCTTT CASSFMGQGTEAFF
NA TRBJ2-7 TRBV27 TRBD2 TGTGCCAGCAGTTTAGCGGCAGGGAGGGCCTACGAGCAGTACTTC CASSLAAGRAYEQYF
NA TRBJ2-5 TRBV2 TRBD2 TGTGCCAGCAGTGATAGCGGGGGGGCTCGGGAGACCCAGTACTTC CASSDSGGARETQYF
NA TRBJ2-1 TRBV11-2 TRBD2 TGTGCCAGCAGCTTAGTCCCAGCGGGAGCCAATGAGCAGTTCTTC CASSLVPAGANEQFF
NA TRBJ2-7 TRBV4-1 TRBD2 TGCGCCAGCAGTTTTCGGACTAGCGGGAGGGAGTTTTCTTACGAGCAGTACTTC CASSFRTSGREFSYEQYF
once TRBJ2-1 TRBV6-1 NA TGTGCCGGATCAGTAGGCAGGTACAATGAGCAGTTCTTC CAGSVGRYNEQFF
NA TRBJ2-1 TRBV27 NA TGTGCCAGCAGTTTGCAAGGGTCGGAGCAGTTCTTC CASSLQGSEQFF
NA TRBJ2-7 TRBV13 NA TGTGCCAGCAGCTTGGAGGGGGGCCAGGCTCCCTACGAGCAGTACTTC CASSLEGGQAPYEQYF
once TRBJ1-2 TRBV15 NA TGTGCCACCAGCAAAGGCAAGCTTAACTATGGCTACACCTTC CATSKGKLNYGYTF
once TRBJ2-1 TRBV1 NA TGCACCAGCAGCCGGTCTGGGGTAAGCTCCTACAATGAGCAGTTCTTC CTSSRSGVSSYNEQFF
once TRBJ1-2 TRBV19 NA TGTGCCAGTAGTATTGGACATACTAACTATGGCTACACCTTC CASSIGHTNYGYTF
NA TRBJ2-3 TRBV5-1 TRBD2 TGCGCCAGCAGCTCGGACGGACTAGCGGGAGATACGCAGTATTTT CASSSDGLAGDTQYF
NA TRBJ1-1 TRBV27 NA TGTGCCAGCGGATGGGGGGGTAGCACTGAAGCTTTCTTT CASGWGGSTEAFF
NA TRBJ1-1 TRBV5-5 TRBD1 TGTGCCAGCAGCCAATGGACAGGACTCATGAACACTGAAGCTTTCTTT CASSQWTGLMNTEAFF
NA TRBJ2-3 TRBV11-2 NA TGTGCCAGCAGCCCCTTGCAAACCCTAAACACAGATACGCAGTATTTT CASSPLQTLNTDTQYF
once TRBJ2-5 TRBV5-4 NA TGTGCCAGCAGCTTGGCCGGTGGAGAGACCCAGTACTTC CASSLAGGETQYF
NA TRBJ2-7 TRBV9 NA TGTGCCAGCAGCGTGGGCTACCAAGCCTTGGACGAGCAGTACTTC CASSVGYQALDEQYF
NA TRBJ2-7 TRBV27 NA TGTGCCAGCAGTTTACTAGGGCCGGGCACCTACGAGCAGTACTTC CASSLLGPGTYEQYF
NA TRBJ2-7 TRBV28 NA TGTGCCAGCAGTTTATCCGTGGGGTTCGACGAGCAGTACTTC CASSLSVGFDEQYF
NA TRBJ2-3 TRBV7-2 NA TGTGCCAGCAGCTTAATTGGAGGTGCAGATACGCAGTATTTT CASSLIGGADTQYF
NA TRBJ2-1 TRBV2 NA TGTGCCAGCAGTGCGGAGGCCTCCAATGAGCAGTTCTTC CASSAEASNEQFF
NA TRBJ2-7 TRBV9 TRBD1 TGTGCCAGCAGCGTAGGAGGGGGCAACTACGAGCAGTACTTC CASSVGGGNYEQYF
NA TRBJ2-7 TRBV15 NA TGTGCCACCAGCATTACAGCTCTCTCCTACGAGCAGTACTTC CATSITALSYEQYF
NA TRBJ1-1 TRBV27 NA TGTGCCAGCCGATCTCAGGCCCGGGGAGAAGCTTTCTTT CASRSQARGEAFF
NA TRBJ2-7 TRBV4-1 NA TGCGCCAGCAGCCCCGCGTTCGTTGGGTACGAGCAGTACTTC CASSPAFVGYEQYF
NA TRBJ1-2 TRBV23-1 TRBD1 TGCGCCAGCAGTCAACCGAACAGGGGGCGCGTCGACTATGGCTACACCTTC CASSQPNRGRVDYGYTF
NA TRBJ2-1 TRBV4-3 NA TGCGCCAGCAGCCAAGAGATTGCCCAGTCCGCCTTAGGTGAGCAGTTCTTC CASSQEIAQSALGEQFF
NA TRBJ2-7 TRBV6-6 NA TGTGCCAGCAGTGGGGACAGTCGGGGGGAGCAGTACTTC CASSGDSRGEQYF
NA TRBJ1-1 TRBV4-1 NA TGCGCCAGCAGCCAAGAACCCCTATTCGCCACTGTTGAAGCTTTCTTT CASSQEPLFATVEAFF
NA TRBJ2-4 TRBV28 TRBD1 TGTGCCAGCAGTCATACCTTACGCCCGAGACAGGGAACCATTCAGTACTTC CASSHTLRPRQGTIQYF
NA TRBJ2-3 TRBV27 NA TGTGCCAGCAGTCCCGGGACTCGCCCGTCCACAGATACGCAGTATTTT CASSPGTRPSTDTQYF
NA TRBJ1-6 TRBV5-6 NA TGTGCCAGCAGCTTAAGCAAACAGGTAAGCTCCTATAATTCACCCCTCCACTTT CASSLSKQVSSYNSPLHF
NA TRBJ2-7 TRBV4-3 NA TGCGCCAGCAGCCAAGTGGCTACCGAGAACTACGAGCAGTACTTC CASSQVATENYEQYF
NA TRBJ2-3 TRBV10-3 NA TGTGCCATCAGTGAAATCGTAGTCATGGGGGGCACAGATACGCAGTATTTT CAISEIVVMGGTDTQYF
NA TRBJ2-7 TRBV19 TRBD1 TGTGCCAGTAGTACCGAAACAGGGGAAAGTTACGAGCAGTACTTC CASSTETGESYEQYF
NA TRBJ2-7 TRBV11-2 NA TGTGCCATCCGAAAGCAGACCTACGAGCAGTACTTC CAIRKQTYEQYF
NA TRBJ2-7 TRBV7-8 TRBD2 TGTGCCAGCAGCACGGGACTAGCGGGAACCCCCTACGAGCAGTACTTC CASSTGLAGTPYEQYF
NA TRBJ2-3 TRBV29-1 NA TGCAGCGGAAGACGTACAGATACGCAGTATTTT CSGRRTDTQYF
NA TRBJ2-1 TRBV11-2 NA TGTGCCAGCAGCTTAGAAACCCAGGGGACCTACAATGAGCAGTTCTTC CASSLETQGTYNEQFF
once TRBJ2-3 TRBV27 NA TGTGCCAGCAGTTTAATCGGGGGTGGTGTCACAGATACGCAGTATTTT CASSLIGGGVTDTQYF
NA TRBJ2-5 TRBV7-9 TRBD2 TGTGCCAGCAGCACACGAGCGGGAGTCCCAGAGACCCAGTACTTC CASSTRAGVPETQYF
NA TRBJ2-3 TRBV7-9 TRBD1 TGTGCCAGCACCGGAGAGGACAGGGGCCCAGATACGCAGTATTTT CASTGEDRGPDTQYF
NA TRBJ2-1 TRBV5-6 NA TGTGCCAGCAGCGGATCAGGGAGAGGCTACAATGAGCAGTTCTTC CASSGSGRGYNEQFF
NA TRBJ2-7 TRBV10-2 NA TGCGCCAGCACCAGGGACGACACCTACGAGCAGTACTTC CASTRDDTYEQYF